Below, 15 T cell receptor beta chains from the same sample are listed, as sequenced in a study of identical twins. One entry per CDR3 protein results from TCRdb running MiXCR on the 5' RACE reads. The repertoire includes a few hundred thousand distinct CDR3 sequences, 9% to 10% of them detected once, and under 3% sits in the top ten. The same specimen was also included in a second study, on yellow fever vaccine responses in identical twins.

Sequencing was done on a sample of PBMCs. All receptors come from a woman between 18 and 29 years old in good health.

This clonotype showed up many times. The V call is TRBV5-6, the J call TRBJ2-3, with D uncertain. The CDR3 is 15 amino acids. Germline V gene lookup returns CDR1 SGHDT and CDR2 YYEEEE. The germline V and J ends were trimmed by 2 bases and 0 bases, with 10 bases remaining between them. The DNA of the CDR3 is TGTGCCAGCAGCTTAGAGATTGCTAGCACAGATACGCAGTATTTT. The encoded protein is CASSLEIASTDTQYF.

The gene calls are TRBV10-3 and TRBJ2-1; 11 bases are shared with TRBD2. Germline V gene sequence: CDR1 ENHRY, CDR2 SYGVKD. The CDR3 has 17 amino acids. Losses at the gene ends were 6 bases for V and 5 bases for J; bases not matched to a gene: 12. This CDR3 is CAISDLAGGLSHNEQFF. The CDR3 DNA follows: TGTGCCATCAGCGACCTAGCGGGAGGTCTATCTCACAATGAGCAGTTCTTC.

This clonotype was detected only a few times. The rearrangement joins TRBV28 to TRBJ2-7; either TRBD1 or TRBD2 may supply D (5 bases each). The germline V gene has CDR1 MDHEN and CDR2 SYDVKM. This CDR3 is 16 amino acids long. Trimming cost V 4 bases and J 0 bases, with 16 bases left between them. The CDR3 DNA reads TGTGCCAGCAGTTCCCCAACAGTGGGGGTCTCCTACGAGCAGTACTTC. Residues: CASSSPTVGVSYEQYF.

In its sample, this clonotype was seen a few times. The rearrangement uses TRBV28 and TRBJ1-1; D unclear. The ends were cut back, 5 bases at V and 13 bases at J, with 14 bases in the middle. This CDR3 contains 11 residues. CDR1 MDHEN and CDR2 SYDVKM come from the germline V gene. CDR3 region: CASSEPSRVFF. Here the CDR3 DNA reads TGTGCCAGCAGTGAACCATCCCGTGTTTTCTTT.

This clonotype was observed a few times. The chain is built from TRBV9 and TRBJ2-7, with D tentatively TRBD1 or TRBD2 (5 bases each). Trimming shortened V by 3 bases and J by 5 bases, and 24 bases separated the two germline ends. The CDR3 length is 17 residues. Germline-derived CDR1 and CDR2 are SGDLS and YYNGEE. CDR3 amino acids: CASSETPSVGDRHEQYF. The CDR3 DNA sequence: TGTGCCAGCAGCGAAACCCCTTCGGTGGGGGACCGACACGAGCAGTACTTC.

This clonotype was recorded at least ten times. This chain connects TRBV5-1 to TRBJ2-7; perhaps TRBD1 as D (7 bases). The CDR3 sequence is 15 residues long. The germline V gene has CDR1 SGHRS and CDR2 YFSETQ. Trimming shortened V by 7 bases and J by 5 bases, and 22 bases separated the two germline ends. The CDR3 nucleotides are TGCGCCAGCGCGTTTAACGCCCTCAGGGGGGACGAGCAGTACTTC. As protein: CASAFNALRGDEQYF.

This chain joins TRBV6-1 and TRBJ2-5; the match to TRBD1 covers 9 bases. Germline CDR1 MNHNS, CDR2 SASEGT. J was trimmed by 4 bases and V by 6 bases; bases with no gene match: 9. CDR3 length: 15 residues. CDR3 in DNA: TGTGCCAGCAGCGGCCGGGACAGGGTAGGAGAGACCCAGTACTTC. This encodes CASSGRDRVGETQYF.

This clonotype was observed many times. The rearrangement links TRBV3-1 to TRBJ1-3; D call uncertain. This CDR3 has 13 residues. Between the trimmed V and J ends, which lost 3 bases and 3 bases, there was a span of 6 bases. Germline CDR1 reads LGHDT; CDR2 reads YNNKEL (reference sequence). The CDR3 loop is CASSQGGGNTIYF. The CDR3, as DNA: TGTGCCAGCAGCCAGGGTGGTGGAAACACCATATATTTT. The complete variable domain, with remaining parts taken from reference TRBV3-1 and TRBJ1-3, reads DTAVSQTPKYLVTQMGNDKSIKCEQNLGHDTMYWYKQDSKKFLKIMFSYNNKELIINETVPNRFSPKSPDKAHLNLHINSLELGDSAVYFCASSQGGGNTIYFGEGSWLTVV.

The chain couples TRBV10-3 to TRBJ2-7; 7 bases agree with TRBD2. CDR3 length equals 15 residues. The germline V gene has CDR1 ENHRY and CDR2 SYGVKD. V gave up 6 bases and J gave up 0 bases; unmatched junction bases: 8. For the CDR3, the DNA is TGTGCCATCAGGGGAGCGGGAAGGAGCTCCTACGAGCAGTACTTC. This gives the protein CAIRGAGRSSYEQYF.

This clonotype was observed a handful of times. The chain couples TRBV6-5 to TRBJ1-4; no clear D gene. Germline V lookup: CDR1 MNHEY, CDR2 SVGAGI. CDR3 length: 16 amino acids. The V and J ends lost 1 base and 2 bases respectively, with 11 bases between them. As DNA, the CDR3 is TGTGCCAGCAGTTACTTCCAACGGCCGACTAATGAAAAACTGTTTTTT. This gives the protein CASSYFQRPTNEKLFF.

The DNA of the CDR3 is TGTGCCAGCAGCTCGACTAGCGGGAATATGTTGACCGGGGAGCTGTTTTTT. This codes for CASSSTSGNMLTGELFF. This chain uses TRBV12-3 or TRBV12-4 with TRBJ2-2; 11 bases align to TRBD2. V shed 6 bases and J 5 bases; nucleotides not matched to a gene: 11. The CDR3 spans 17 residues.

The gene calls are TRBV27 and TRBJ2-1, with 8 bases lining up with TRBD2. The CDR3 totals 15 residues. Germline CDR1 reads MNHEY; CDR2 reads SMNVEV (reference sequence). V trimming: 8 bases; J trimming: 6 bases; junction bases outside the gene matches: 12. The CDR3 DNA sequence: TGTGCCAGCTTCTTTACGGGAGGGCCGTTCAATGAGCAGTTCTTC. This encodes CASFFTGGPFNEQFF.

This clonotype was seen only a few times. The chain couples TRBV11-2 to TRBJ2-5; TRBD2 aligns across 9 bases. The CDR3 is 15 residues long. Looked up from germline, CDR1 is SGHAT and CDR2 is FQNNGV. After removal of 5 bases from V and 1 base from J, the junction contained 5 bases not matched to a gene. This CDR3 reads CASSTYSGGQETQYF. DNA for the CDR3: TGTGCCAGCAGCACATATAGCGGGGGCCAAGAGACCCAGTACTTC.

This clonotype was recorded many times. The V gene is TRBV3-1, the J gene TRBJ2-7, with 10 positions matching TRBD2. The V segment lost 1 base and the J segment 4 bases; nucleotides outside the gene matches: 4. This CDR3 region has 15 residues. The germline gives CDR1 LGHDT, CDR2 YNNKEL (reference sequence). The CDR3 DNA is TGTGCCAGCAGCCAAGGCCAAGCGGGAGGGTACGAGCAGTACTTC. It specifies CASSQGQAGGYEQYF.

This sequence joins TRBV10-3 and TRBJ2-1; 11 bases map to TRBD2. CDR1 is ENHRY, CDR2 SYGVKD, per germline. V trimming: 6 bases; J trimming: 5 bases; junction bases outside the gene matches: 6. The CDR3 extends over 15 amino acids. The CDR3 loop is CAIRPGTSGHNEQFF. In DNA, the CDR3 is TGTGCCATCAGACCCGGGACTAGCGGCCACAATGAGCAGTTCTTC.